This T cell receptor beta chain came from a study of human T cells and chemical hapten exposure. A single record per CDR3 protein comes from TCRdb applying MiXCR to the RACE reads. The sample has 180,000 or so distinct CDR3 sequences, 25% to 30% seen once. Time point denoted: pre-sensitization, week 0. Documented treatment: therapeutic diphenylcyclopropenone sensitization with weekly scalp DPC. Germline CDR1 SGHAT, CDR2 FQDESV (reference sequence). V shed 5 bases and J shed 0 bases, with 12 bases lying between them. This CDR3 has 15 amino acids. The sample holds a few counts of this clonotype. This chain links TRBV11-1 with TRBJ2-3, with D tentatively TRBD1 or TRBD2 (5 bases each). The TCR originated in a young woman with alopecia areata. Some clones in this sample may be carry-over from other donors' samples. The specimen was whole blood, collected in connection with sensitization to the hapten diphenylcyclopropenone (DPC). The CDR3 nucleotides read TGTGCCAGCAGCGCCGGGACGGCCAGCACAGATACGCAGTATTTT. This translates into CASSAGTASTDTQYF.